This T cell receptor (beta chain) appears in the sequencing data of a study of T-cell reconstitution after alpha-beta-depleted transplantation in children. Notes on the study in general: Newly generated T cells supplied most T-cell counts and diversity one year post-transplant. Two months or so post-transplant, alpha-beta T cells reportedly derived from several hundred expanded graft clones. Surviving thymic progenitors and recipient T cells were the source of high TCRbeta diversity at day 60 in some patients.

Unique molecular identifiers were used in preparing the TCRbeta library. MiXCR was run by TCRdb on the PCR reads, yielding one entry per CDR3 protein. The data hold about 110,000 distinct CDR3 sequences, with 9% to 12% observed a single time. Turning to this clonotype: Its matching antigen is unknown.

The specimen was PBMCs, collected before TCRalphabeta/CD19-depleted stem cell transplant. The clonotype comes from a boy between 2 and 10 years old with acute lymphoblastic leukemia, due to receive a stem cell transplant.

DNA of the CDR3: TGTGCCAGCAGTTTAACGGGGCTTGGCAATCAGCCCCAGCATTTT. It is translated as CASSLTGLGNQPQHF. The chain carries TRBV27 and TRBJ1-5, with D tentatively TRBD1 (5 bases). CDR1 is MNHEY, CDR2 SMNVEV, per germline (reference sequence). The germline V and J ends were trimmed by 2 bases and 2 bases, with 10 bases remaining between them. The CDR3 is 15 residues long.